The rows below give T cell receptor beta chains drawn from one sample of a study of TIL therapy for anti-PD-1-resistant metastatic lung cancer. Sequencing used immunoSEQ multiplex PCR; TCRdb keeps in-frame clones, though not all of them. In the table there are about 52,000 clones, 79% of which are singletons. Sequences were derived from blood, sampled at baseline. The receptors were gathered from a woman aged 25-85 years with non-small cell lung cancer. Both conserved end residues are part of each CDR3. Each record gives: clone size, J gene, V gene, D gene, CDR3 protein, CDR3 DNA. The D gene is left open where the match is weak. Some rows mark clone size as missing; the rest say once, few, many or name a class of expanded clone.

>-|TRBJ2-1|TRBV18|-
CASSPPLVNEQFF
TGTGCCAGCTCACCACCCTTGGTCAATGAGCAGTTCTTC
>-|TRBJ1-6|TRBV6-5|-
CASRQAFSPLHF
TGTGCCAGCAGGCAGGCCTTTTCACCCCTCCACTTT
>-|TRBJ2-1|TRBV19|-
CASSLPWERNEQFF
TGTGCCAGTAGTCTTCCTTGGGAGCGAAATGAGCAGTTCTTC
>-|TRBJ2-6|TRBV15|TRBD2
CATSREGGAGANVLTF
TGTGCCACCAGCCGGGAGGGGGGAGCGGGGGCCAACGTCCTGACTTTC
>-|TRBJ1-3|TRBV5-3|TRBD1
CASSNRDRGWNTIYF
TGTGCCAGCAGCAACCGGGACAGGGGATGGAACACCATATATTTT
>once|TRBJ1-2|TRBV6-5|-
CASSPRQYGYTF
TGTGCCAGCAGCCCTCGACAGTATGGCTACACCTTC
>-|TRBJ2-5|TRBV25-1|TRBD2
CASSGGGLGKETQYF
TGTGCCAGCAGTGGGGGGGGTCTAGGGAAAGAGACCCAGTACTTC
>-|TRBJ1-1|TRBV2|TRBD1
CASNEGRGDTEAFF
TGTGCCAGCAATGAGGGCAGGGGGGACACTGAAGCTTTCTTT
>-|TRBJ2-1|TRBV6-5|TRBD1
CASRTGVGEFF
TGTGCCAGCAGAACAGGGGTGGGAGAGTTCTTC
>-|TRBJ2-3|TRBV10-3|TRBD1
CAISRKSGTGGTDTQYF
TGTGCCATCAGCAGGAAGTCGGGGACAGGAGGTACAGATACGCAGTATTTT
>once|TRBJ1-1|TRBV5-5|-
CASSFLNTEAFF
TGTGCCAGCAGCTTTCTGAACACTGAAGCTTTCTTT
>-|TRBJ1-2|TRBV6-5|-
CASRGGNYGYTF
TGTGCCAGCAGAGGGGGTAACTATGGCTACACCTTC
>-|TRBJ2-3|TRBV5-6|-
CASSPGAATQYF
TGTGCCAGCAGCCCGGGAGCCGCTACGCAGTATTTT
>once|TRBJ1-1|TRBV5-5|-
CASSFTEDTEAFF
TGTGCCAGCAGCTTTACAGAGGACACTGAAGCTTTCTTT
>few|TRBJ2-3|TRBV19|TRBD1
CASKSGQGLGTQYF
TGTGCCAGTAAATCGGGACAGGGCCTAGGGACGCAGTATTTT
>-|TRBJ1-5|TRBV28|-
CASSLSGPAGNQPQHF
TGTGCCAGCAGTTTATCCGGGCCTGCGGGCAATCAGCCCCAGCATTTT
>-|TRBJ2-7|TRBV9|TRBD2
CASSPGLADYEQYF
TGTGCCAGCTCACCTGGACTAGCGGACTACGAGCAGTACTTC
>few|TRBJ1-3|TRBV5-6|-
CASSLVGQTNSGNTIYF
TGTGCCAGCAGCTTGGTGGGACAAACTAACTCTGGAAACACCATATATTTT